This TCR beta chain was documented in a study of T cells after yellow fever vaccination. As for the study in general: In the case of low-cell-number fractions, SMART-Seq v4 Ultra Low Input was used for preparation.

General study points: Re-detected after boosting: most primary clones, 96% of CD4 and roughly 88% of CD8.

The germline CDR1 and CDR2 sequences are SEHNR and FQNEAQ (reference sequence). Trimming shortened V by 2 bases and J by 0 bases, and 10 bases separated the two germline ends. The CDR3 runs to 15 residues. Universal primer sites and UMIs were introduced during 5'RACE template-switching synthesis of TCR cDNA. Each CDR3 protein gets one entry after TCRdb re-called the 5' RACE reads with MiXCR. The profile shows some 390,000 distinct CDR3 sequences, under 7.5% of them singletons. This clonotype was detected only a few times. Its antigen is still unknown. The TCR was taken from a man aged 25-40 years who received the YFV17D yellow fever vaccine. The chain recombines TRBV7-9 with TRBJ1-1; a weak D match, TRBD1 (5 bases). Specimen: PBMCs, collected 5 days after the yellow fever booster vaccination. The CDR3: CASSLTGGVNTEAFF. CDR3 coding DNA: TGTGCCAGCAGCTTAACTGGGGGAGTGAACACTGAAGCTTTCTTT.